This T cell receptor (beta chain) was identified in a study of T cell repertoires and HLA-DP antigens (dated by TCRdb to 2016 to 2018). About the investigation overall: Using HeLa cells transduced to present allogeneic HLA-DP, the study set up an in vitro model of CD4+ T cell alloreactivity. Compared with self, one alloantigen differed at one amino acid in the peptide-binding groove and the other differed at fewer than eleven, modelling structurally similar versus dissimilar alloantigens. The three donors, two male and one female, ranged from the 18-to-29 to the 60-to-69 age band.

The immunoSEQ multiplex PCR, with forward primers for 54 TRBV segments and reverse primers for 13 TRBJ segments, was used to amplify TCRB CDR3 regions. Survey resolution, with a target of fewer than 70,000 T cell genomes, was used to sequence the cultured samples. Sequencing of the amplicons on an Illumina HiSeq System generated 87 bp reads spanning the CDR3. Per the authors' processing: Reads were corrected for PCR and sequencing errors, and CDR3 regions were defined by alignment to IMGT reference sequences. Synthetic template pools were used to estimate counts of templates and unique rearrangements. Clonality was calculated as 1 minus Pielou's evenness. The Daley-Smith estimator was used to estimate richness. Repertoire overlap was measured with Morisita's index. Clones present in cultured samples but not detected in the pre-culture repertoire of the same donor were defined as low-abundance clones. The table was pulled from immuneACCESS by TCRdb, which kept in-frame rearrangements only. Such tables lose some clones; where checked, under half of the loss comes from unresolved V genes, and the rest has no known cause. V and J calls and clone size are as listed in that table; D and trimming were resolved from the DNA. The sample yields around 2,400 clones; 60% to 75% were counted once. Together, the top ten hold approximately 52% of the sample.

Study-wide conclusions, independent of this receptor: Limitations were identified as the inclusion of only a few donors, the use of a non-physiological HeLa antigen-presenting system, and the use of total CD4+ responder cells. Average cumulative frequency of clones undetected before culture was approximately 40% against one allele and 50.6% against the other. Separate analysis of naive and memory CD4+ repertoires was not performed.

After roughly 2 weeks of expansion, cultured CD4+ cells were restimulated for about 24 h with HeLa cells expressing the same allogeneic DPB1. HeLa stimulator cells were retrovirally transduced with HLA-DPA1/DPB1, HLA-DM, invariant chain and CD80 to act as antigen-presenting cells. Untouched CD4+ T cells were isolated from Ficoll-separated PBMC by magnetic bead negative selection, reaching an average purity of roughly 98%. CD4+ responders were cocultured at a 3:1 ratio with 100 Gy-irradiated HeLa cells in medium containing approximately 50 U/mL IL-2 and 10% human AB serum. Untouched CD4+ T cells were isolated from Ficoll-separated PBMC with magnetic beads, reaching about 98% purity with negligible CD8+ contamination. Peripheral blood mononuclear cells came from the buffy coats of a few healthy blood donors. All three donors were CMV seronegative. Genomic DNA was extracted with the DNeasy Blood & Tissue Kit.

Inclusive of the bounding cysteine and phenylalanine, the CDR3 is 14 residues long. Only CDR3 DNA remains: 42 bases, in frame from the first base. V is pruned by 11 bases and J by 0 bases, leaving 6 bases of the junction without a gene match. Per the germline V gene (reference sequence), MNHNY is the CDR1 and SVGAGI is the CDR2. This clone registers as large (0.1 to 1%) within its sample. The input lacks base qualities; no much larger clone sits a single base away. The receptor comes from a man in his 60s in good health and CMV-seronegative. The chain couples TRBV6-6 to TRBJ2-2, and 7 junctional nucleotides match TRBD1. The sequencing input was CD137- CD4+ T cells from cultured PBMCs. CDR3 loop: CAGKQGTNTGELFF. The DNA is as follows: TGTGCCGGTAAACAGGGGACGAACACCGGGGAGCTGTTTTTT.